The clone carrying this TCR beta chain came up many times. Its antigen is unidentified. Full-length variable regions came from constant-region reverse primers plus semi-nested Nested Universal Primer A PCR. A single record per CDR3 protein comes from TCRdb applying MiXCR to the 5' RACE reads. The sample carries approximately 58,000 distinct CDR3 sequences, approximately 26% recorded once. Notes on the study in general: The larger-cohort validation was restricted to a single TCR beta V-J rearrangement rather than whole repertoires. Tumor Tregs overlapped most with tumor, then blood, naive CD4+ cells. The TCR gene usage of tumor memory CD4+ T cells clustered together with blood and lymph node memory CD4+ cells and with lymph node naive CD4+ cells.

Cells sorted as Tregs were CD4+, CD25+ and CD127-/low. Trimming took off 4 bases at V and 4 bases at J, with 14 bases between the two ends. The CDR3 contains 15 residues. Germline V lookup: CDR1 LGHDT, CDR2 YNNKEL (reference sequence). The sequencing sample was made of tumor-infiltrating Tregs sorted from the breast tumor. The chain recombines TRBV3-1 with TRBJ1-5, with D perhaps TRBD1 (5 bases). This sequence was found in a female donor with breast cancer. The CDR3 sequence: CASSRGTAENQPQHF. In DNA, the CDR3 is TGTGCCAGCAGCCGAGGGACCGCAGAAAATCAGCCCCAGCATTTT.